The 3 T cell receptor beta chains reported below all come from one sample, sequenced in a study of cytomegalovirus exposure and HLA in healthy donors. Clones were read by immunoSEQ multiplex PCR, and TCRdb kept only the in-frame ones, dropping some. This table has approximately 170,000 clones, just under 85% appearing once. The sequencing sample was made of PBMCs. These receptors all stem from a man aged 30 to 45 in good health and CMV-seropositive.

The V call is TRBV7-9, the J call TRBJ2-7; TRBD2 agrees at 7 bases. The V gene end was trimmed by 5 bases and the J gene end by 3 bases; junction bases not matched to a gene: 1. This CDR3 is built from 12 residues. Looked up from germline, CDR1 is SEHNR and CDR2 is FQNEAQ (reference sequence). The CDR3 here is CASSPSGYEQYF. CDR3 bases: TGTGCCAGCAGCCCTAGCGGCTACGAGCAGTACTTC.

Note on this clone: One end of the junction fails to match germline, which may point to a read error. This chain connects TRBV28 to TRBJ1-5, with a tentative D call TRBD1 (5 bases). The CDR3 is made up of 14 amino acids. The V gene's germline CDR1 is MDHEN and CDR2 SYDVKM. The CDR3 nucleotides read TGTGCCAACAGTCTCCGGGGGGAGGCTTTCCCCCAGCATTTT. Its protein is CANSLRGEAFPQHF.

Concerning this clone itself: The same CDR3 is also encoded by other DNA sequences in this sample. V is TRBV27 and J is TRBJ2-7; 12 nucleotides match TRBD1. V lost 6 bases, J lost 7 bases, and 7 bases stayed unmatched. This CDR3 comprises 14 residues. Germline V gene data show CDR1 as MNHEY and CDR2 as SMNVEV (reference sequence). This CDR3 reads CASRPGQGAGEQYF. The CDR3 DNA follows: TGTGCCAGCAGGCCGGGACAGGGGGCGGGGGAGCAGTACTTC.